These T cell receptor beta chains were read from a single sample in a study of human T cells and chemical hapten exposure. TCRdb processed the RACE reads anew with MiXCR; each CDR3 protein has one entry. The table lists about 120,000 distinct CDR3 sequences, about 13% of them singletons. Sequenced here: whole blood, sampled in connection with sensitization to the hapten diphenylcyclopropenone (DPC). These receptors came from a woman between 18 and 29 years old with alopecia areata. Some clones in this sample may be carry-over from other donors' samples. CDR3s leave out the opening cysteine and the closing phenylalanine or tryptophan. The order of the fields is J gene, V gene, CDR3 protein.

J gene: TRBJ2-2; V gene: TRBV4-3; CDR3 protein: ASSRQPGEAGELF
J gene: TRBJ2-7; V gene: TRBV5-5; CDR3 protein: ASSNSPGQNYEQY
J gene: TRBJ2-3; V gene: TRBV6-5; CDR3 protein: ASSYGAGGRDTQY
J gene: TRBJ2-5; V gene: TRBV27; CDR3 protein: ASSQTGLQETQY
J gene: TRBJ2-3; V gene: TRBV30; CDR3 protein: AWSGGRILTDTQY
J gene: TRBJ2-5; V gene: TRBV11-2; CDR3 protein: ASSRDRGQETQY
J gene: TRBJ1-2; V gene: TRBV7-9; CDR3 protein: ASSPEGLIGYGYT
J gene: TRBJ1-1; V gene: TRBV7-2; CDR3 protein: ASSRSQVNTEAF
J gene: TRBJ2-7; V gene: TRBV6-2/TRBV6-3; CDR3 protein: ASSYSDEQY
J gene: TRBJ1-3; V gene: TRBV30; CDR3 protein: AWTQGSGNTIY
J gene: TRBJ2-3; V gene: TRBV10-3; CDR3 protein: AISQAVSSTDTQY
J gene: TRBJ1-1; V gene: TRBV6-2/TRBV6-3; CDR3 protein: ASCPDTEGHAWGNTEAF
J gene: TRBJ2-7; V gene: TRBV12-3/TRBV12-4; CDR3 protein: ASSLTGVDYEQY
J gene: TRBJ2-2; V gene: TRBV12-3/TRBV12-4; CDR3 protein: ASTRGAGELF
J gene: TRBJ2-3; V gene: TRBV6-4; CDR3 protein: ASSDGGGASDTQY
J gene: TRBJ1-5; V gene: TRBV20-1; CDR3 protein: SAPSTDTGRQPQH
J gene: TRBJ2-2; V gene: TRBV9; CDR3 protein: ASSPADPWAGELF
J gene: TRBJ2-7; V gene: TRBV6-2/TRBV6-3; CDR3 protein: ASSYGRRYSYEQY
J gene: TRBJ2-7; V gene: TRBV30; CDR3 protein: AWATWGHYEQY
J gene: TRBJ2-3; V gene: TRBV5-1; CDR3 protein: ASRRGGGTDTQY
J gene: TRBJ2-6; V gene: TRBV6-6; CDR3 protein: ASRSSGANVLT
J gene: TRBJ1-2; V gene: TRBV19; CDR3 protein: ASSARGSGYT
J gene: TRBJ1-1; V gene: TRBV30; CDR3 protein: AWSVQLVNTEAF
J gene: TRBJ2-7; V gene: TRBV3-1; CDR3 protein: ASSQEGFSYEQY
J gene: TRBJ2-5; V gene: TRBV7-2; CDR3 protein: ASSQGLAGGQETQY
J gene: TRBJ1-4; V gene: TRBV14; CDR3 protein: ASSQKQFATNEKLF
J gene: TRBJ1-5; V gene: TRBV28; CDR3 protein: ASSLSRTGQPQH
J gene: TRBJ1-1; V gene: TRBV7-3; CDR3 protein: ASSTDGLTEAF
J gene: TRBJ2-3; V gene: TRBV2; CDR3 protein: ASTAGRSPAAYPQY
J gene: TRBJ2-3; V gene: TRBV2; CDR3 protein: ASSVRSGLSTDTQY
J gene: TRBJ2-3; V gene: TRBV5-5; CDR3 protein: ASSLFTSGGSLDTQY
J gene: TRBJ2-5; V gene: TRBV7-8; CDR3 protein: ASSLAGQPGETQY
J gene: TRBJ1-5; V gene: TRBV6-6; CDR3 protein: ASSSEVGSDSNQPQH
J gene: TRBJ1-2; V gene: TRBV12-3/TRBV12-4; CDR3 protein: ASRARGQGHGYT
J gene: TRBJ2-7; V gene: TRBV28; CDR3 protein: ASRVGRNYEQY
J gene: TRBJ2-3; V gene: TRBV12-3/TRBV12-4; CDR3 protein: ASSLSPRPHTDTQY
J gene: TRBJ1-5; V gene: TRBV7-8; CDR3 protein: ASSLGQGAINQPQH
J gene: TRBJ1-2; V gene: TRBV20-1; CDR3 protein: SASSRNYGYT
J gene: TRBJ2-2; V gene: TRBV7-8; CDR3 protein: ASSLGAEGDTGELF
J gene: TRBJ1-1; V gene: TRBV3-1; CDR3 protein: ASSQDLTKEAF
J gene: TRBJ2-7; V gene: TRBV3-1; CDR3 protein: ASSRTDSREQY
J gene: TRBJ1-1; V gene: TRBV7-9; CDR3 protein: ASSLGTGVSEAF
J gene: TRBJ1-3; V gene: TRBV18; CDR3 protein: ASSVDPSGNTIY
J gene: TRBJ2-3; V gene: TRBV7-2; CDR3 protein: ASSRQGADTQY
J gene: TRBJ2-1; V gene: TRBV7-2; CDR3 protein: ASSLSRSSYNEQF
J gene: TRBJ2-3; V gene: TRBV7-7; CDR3 protein: ASSSKIGPADTQY